The clone carrying this T cell receptor (beta chain) appeared a single time. Its antigen remains unknown. Repertoires were generated with immunoSEQ multiplex PCR, while TCRdb's copy carries only in-frame clones and drops some. Here the sample spans around 130,000 clones, 90% to 95% being singletons. This specimen comes from a study of T cell responses to AZD1222 COVID-19 vaccine. Study-wide background: Some second doses came at about 4 weeks and others at about 12 weeks; these were pooled.

Study conclusions and caveats: Across the whole spike, CD4 TCRs peaked at regions 160-218 and 743-854. After the peak T cell response, and only then, were repertoires sampled. Only six individuals given AZD1222 were seropositive at baseline.

Trimming cost V 5 bases and J 1 base, with 14 bases left between them. Germline values: CDR1 MNHEY, CDR2 SVGAGI. This CDR3 contains 15 residues. The origin of this receptor is an adult in good health. This specimen was peripheral blood, taken on day 0 of AZD1222 vaccination. The gene calls are TRBV6-5 and TRBJ1-1, with a weak D call TRBD1 (5 bases). CDR3 residues: CASSITGTANTEAFF. The DNA for the CDR3 is TGTGCCAGCAGTATTACCGGGACGGCGAACACTGAAGCTTTCTTT.